This T cell receptor beta chain was sequenced in a study of CD8 T cells in Susac syndrome. Germline V gives CDR1 SQVTM, CDR2 ANQGSEA. The CDR3 runs to 10 residues. V was cut by 6 bases and J by 2 bases, with 4 bases left in between. While CD8+ and CD4+ T cells were isolated negatively, TEMRA cells were enriched by FACS. RNA amounts of about 0.5 to 1 ug underwent reverse transcription with random hexamers. Amplification of the TCR beta CDR3 was carried out by immunoSEQ multiplex PCR, which spanned a total of 54 Vbeta and 13 Jbeta segments. One entry per CDR3 protein results from TCRdb running MiXCR on the immunoSEQ multiplex PCR reads. Of roughly 140,000 distinct CDR3 sequences listed, 95% were seen once; the top ten hold 0.15%.

This TCR derives from a human donor with multiple sclerosis. The gene calls are TRBV29-1 and TRBJ2-5; D is ambiguous. Sequenced material: CD8+ T cells from PBMCs. The CDR3 nucleotides read TGCAGCGTCGAACAAGAGACCCAGTACTTC. Translation: CSVEQETQYF.